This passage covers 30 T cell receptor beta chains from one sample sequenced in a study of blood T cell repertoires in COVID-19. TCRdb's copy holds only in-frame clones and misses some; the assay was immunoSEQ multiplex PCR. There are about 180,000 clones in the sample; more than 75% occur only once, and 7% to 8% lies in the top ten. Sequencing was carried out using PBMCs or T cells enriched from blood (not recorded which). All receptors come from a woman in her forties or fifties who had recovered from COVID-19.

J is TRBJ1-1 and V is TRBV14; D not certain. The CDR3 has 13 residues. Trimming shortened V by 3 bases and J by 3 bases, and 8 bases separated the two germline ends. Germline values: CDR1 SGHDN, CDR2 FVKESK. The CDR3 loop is CASSHPQHTEAFF. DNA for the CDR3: TGTGCCAGCAGCCATCCACAGCACACTGAAGCTTTCTTT.

The CDR3 DNA reads TGTGCCAGCAGTTTGTCCGAGGAGACCCAGTACTTC. It is translated as CASSLSEETQYF. This chain uses TRBV12-3 or TRBV12-4 with TRBJ2-5; D gene uncertain. CDR3 size: 12 residues. Trimming took 3 bases from V and 5 from J, leaving 7 bases between them.

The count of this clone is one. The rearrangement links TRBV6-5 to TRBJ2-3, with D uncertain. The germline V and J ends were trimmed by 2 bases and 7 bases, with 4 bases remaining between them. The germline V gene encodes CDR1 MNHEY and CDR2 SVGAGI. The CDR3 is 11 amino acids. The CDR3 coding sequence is TGTGCCAGCAGTTACGGCCATACGCAGTATTTT. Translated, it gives CASSYGHTQYF.

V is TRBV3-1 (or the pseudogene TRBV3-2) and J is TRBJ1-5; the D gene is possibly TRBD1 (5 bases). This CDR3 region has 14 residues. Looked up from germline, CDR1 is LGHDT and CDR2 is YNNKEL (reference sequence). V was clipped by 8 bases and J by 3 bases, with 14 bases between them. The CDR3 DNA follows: TGTGCCAGCTCCCGGGGGGGTGTCAATCAGCCCCAGCATTTT. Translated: CASSRGGVNQPQHF.

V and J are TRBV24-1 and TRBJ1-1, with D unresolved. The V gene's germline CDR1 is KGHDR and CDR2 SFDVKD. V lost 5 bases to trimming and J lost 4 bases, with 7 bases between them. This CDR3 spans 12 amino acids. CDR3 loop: CATSAGSTEAFF. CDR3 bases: TGTGCCACCAGTGCGGGGAGCACTGAAGCTTTCTTT.

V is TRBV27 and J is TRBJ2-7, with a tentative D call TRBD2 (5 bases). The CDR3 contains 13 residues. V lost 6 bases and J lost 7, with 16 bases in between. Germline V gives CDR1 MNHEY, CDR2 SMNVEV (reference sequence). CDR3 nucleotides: TGTGCCAGCAGCATCCGTGTTGGGGAGGAGCAGTACTTC. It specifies CASSIRVGEEQYF.

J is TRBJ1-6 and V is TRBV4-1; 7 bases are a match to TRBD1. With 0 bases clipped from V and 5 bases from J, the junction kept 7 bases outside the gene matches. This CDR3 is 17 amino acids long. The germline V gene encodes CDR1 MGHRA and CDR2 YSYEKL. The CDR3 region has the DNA TGCGCCAGCAGCCAAGAGCCTGGGACAGCCGATAATTCACCCCTCCACTTT. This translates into CASSQEPGTADNSPLHF.

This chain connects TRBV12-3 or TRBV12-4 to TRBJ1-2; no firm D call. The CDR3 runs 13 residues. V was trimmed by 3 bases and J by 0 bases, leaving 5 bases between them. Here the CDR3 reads CASSFGPNYGYTF. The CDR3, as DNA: TGTGCCAGCAGTTTTGGGCCTAACTATGGCTACACCTTC.

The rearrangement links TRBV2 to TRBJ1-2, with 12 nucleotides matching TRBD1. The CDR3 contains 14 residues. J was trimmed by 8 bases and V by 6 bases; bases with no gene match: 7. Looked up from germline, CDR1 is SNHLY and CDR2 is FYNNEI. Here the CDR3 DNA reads TGTGCCAGCAGGGGGACAGGGGGCGCGGGAGGCTACACCTTC. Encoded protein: CASRGTGGAGGYTF. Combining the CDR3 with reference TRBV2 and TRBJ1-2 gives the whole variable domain EPEVTQTPSHQVTQMGQEVILRCVPISNHLYFYWYRQILGQKVEFLVSFYNNEISEKSEIFDDQFSVERPDGSNFTLKIRSTKLEDSAMYFCASRGTGGAGGYTFGSGTRLTVV.

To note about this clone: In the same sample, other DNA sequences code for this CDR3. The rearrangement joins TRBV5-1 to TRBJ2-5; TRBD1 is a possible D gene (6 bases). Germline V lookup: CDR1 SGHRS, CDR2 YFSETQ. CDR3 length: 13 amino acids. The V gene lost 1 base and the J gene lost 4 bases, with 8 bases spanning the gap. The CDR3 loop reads CASSLQGRETQYF. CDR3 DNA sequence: TGCGCCAGCAGCTTGCAGGGGAGAGAGACCCAGTACTTC. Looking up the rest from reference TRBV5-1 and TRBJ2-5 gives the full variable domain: KAGVTQTPRYLIKTRGQQVTLSCSPISGHRSVSWYQQTPGQGLQFLFEYFSETQRNKGNFPGRFSGRQFSNSRSEMNVSTLELGDSALYLCASSLQGRETQYFGPGTRLLVL.

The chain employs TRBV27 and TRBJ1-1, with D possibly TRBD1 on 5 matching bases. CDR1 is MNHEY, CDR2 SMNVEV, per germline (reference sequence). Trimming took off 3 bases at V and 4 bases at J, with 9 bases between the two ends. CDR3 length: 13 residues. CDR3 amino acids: CASSFGRGTEAFF. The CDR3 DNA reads TGTGCCAGCAGTTTCGGAAGGGGCACTGAAGCTTTCTTT.

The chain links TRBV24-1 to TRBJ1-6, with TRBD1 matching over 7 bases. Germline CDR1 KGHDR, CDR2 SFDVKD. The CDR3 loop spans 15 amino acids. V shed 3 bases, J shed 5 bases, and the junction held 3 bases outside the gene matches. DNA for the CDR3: TGTGCCACCAGTGATGGGGACAGAGATAATTCACCCCTCCACTTT. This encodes CATSDGDRDNSPLHF.

In DNA, the CDR3 is TGTGCCAGCAGCTTACGAGTGGCGAACACCGGGGAGCTGTTTTTT. Its protein is CASSLRVANTGELFF. The chain joins TRBV11-3 to TRBJ2-2; D gene unclear. The CDR3 consists of 15 residues. Germline lookup yields CDR1 SGHNT and CDR2 YENEEA. V was shortened by 2 bases and J by 0 bases, with 7 bases between the two germline ends.

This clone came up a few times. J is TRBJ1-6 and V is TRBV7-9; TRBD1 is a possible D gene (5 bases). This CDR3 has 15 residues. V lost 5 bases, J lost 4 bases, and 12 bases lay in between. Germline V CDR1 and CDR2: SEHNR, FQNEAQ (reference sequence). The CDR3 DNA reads TGTGCCAGCAGCCCCGGGGGAGCATATAATTCACCCCTCCACTTT. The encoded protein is CASSPGGAYNSPLHF.

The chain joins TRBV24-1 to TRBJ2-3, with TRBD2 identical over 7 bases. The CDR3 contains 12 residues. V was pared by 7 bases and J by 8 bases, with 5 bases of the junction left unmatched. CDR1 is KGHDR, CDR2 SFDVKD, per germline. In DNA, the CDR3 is TGTGCCACCAGCTTAGCGGGCAGTACGCAGTATTTT. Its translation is CATSLAGSTQYF.

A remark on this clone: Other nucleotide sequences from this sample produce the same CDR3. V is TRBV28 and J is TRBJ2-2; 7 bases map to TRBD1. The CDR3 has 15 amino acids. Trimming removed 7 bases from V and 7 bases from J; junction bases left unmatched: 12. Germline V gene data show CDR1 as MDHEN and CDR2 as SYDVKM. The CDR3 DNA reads TGTGCCAGCAACCCTTCGGTAGGGGGCGGCGGGGAGCTGTTTTTT. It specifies CASNPSVGGGGELFF.

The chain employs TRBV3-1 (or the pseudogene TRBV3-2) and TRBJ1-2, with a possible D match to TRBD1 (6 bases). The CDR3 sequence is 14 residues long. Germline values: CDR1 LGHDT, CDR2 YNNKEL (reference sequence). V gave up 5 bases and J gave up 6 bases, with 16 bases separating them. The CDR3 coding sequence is TGTGCCAGCAGCAGCTTCGGGGGGCCTGATGGCTACACCTTC. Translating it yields CASSSFGGPDGYTF.

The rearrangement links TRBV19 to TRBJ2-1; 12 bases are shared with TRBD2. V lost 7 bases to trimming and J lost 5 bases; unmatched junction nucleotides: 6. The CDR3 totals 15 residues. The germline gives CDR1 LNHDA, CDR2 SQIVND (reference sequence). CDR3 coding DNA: TGTGCCAGTACCTTGACTAGCGGGGGTCACAATGAGCAGTTCTTC. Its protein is CASTLTSGGHNEQFF.

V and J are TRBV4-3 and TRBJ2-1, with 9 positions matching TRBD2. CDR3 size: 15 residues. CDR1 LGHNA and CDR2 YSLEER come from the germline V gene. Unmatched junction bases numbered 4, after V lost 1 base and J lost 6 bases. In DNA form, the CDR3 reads TGCGCCAGCAGCCAAGCCAGCGGGAGGACCAATGAGCAGTTCTTC. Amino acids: CASSQASGRTNEQFF.

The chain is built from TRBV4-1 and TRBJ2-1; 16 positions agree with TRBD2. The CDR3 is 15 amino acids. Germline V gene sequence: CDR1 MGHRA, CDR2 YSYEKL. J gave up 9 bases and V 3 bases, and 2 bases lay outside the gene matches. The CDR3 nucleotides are TGCGCCAGCAGCCAGGGACTAGCGGGGGGGGTTGAGCAGTTCTTC. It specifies CASSQGLAGGVEQFF.

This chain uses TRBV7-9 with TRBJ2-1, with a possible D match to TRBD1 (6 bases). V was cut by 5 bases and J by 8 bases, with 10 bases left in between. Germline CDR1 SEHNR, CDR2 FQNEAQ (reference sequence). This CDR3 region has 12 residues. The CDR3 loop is CASSIYRDEQFF. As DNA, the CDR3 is TGTGCCAGCAGCATCTACAGGGATGAGCAGTTCTTC.

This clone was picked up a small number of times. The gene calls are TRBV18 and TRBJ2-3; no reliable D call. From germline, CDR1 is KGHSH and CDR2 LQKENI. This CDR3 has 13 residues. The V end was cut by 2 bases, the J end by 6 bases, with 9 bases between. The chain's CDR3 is CASSPVVVDTQYF. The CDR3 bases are TGTGCCAGCTCACCAGTAGTAGTCGATACGCAGTATTTT.

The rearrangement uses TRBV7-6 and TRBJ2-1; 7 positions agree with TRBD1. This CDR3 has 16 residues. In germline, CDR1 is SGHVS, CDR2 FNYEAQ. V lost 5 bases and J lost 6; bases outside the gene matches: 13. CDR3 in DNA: TGTGCCAGCAGCGCGCGACAGGGAGCGTTATTCAATGAGCAGTTCTTC. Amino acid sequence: CASSARQGALFNEQFF.

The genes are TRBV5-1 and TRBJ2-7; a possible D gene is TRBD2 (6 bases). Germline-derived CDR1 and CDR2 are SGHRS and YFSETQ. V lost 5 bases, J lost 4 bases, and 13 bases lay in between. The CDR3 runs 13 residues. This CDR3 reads CASRLAVGYEQYF. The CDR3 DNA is TGCGCCAGCAGACTAGCAGTTGGTTACGAGCAGTACTTC.

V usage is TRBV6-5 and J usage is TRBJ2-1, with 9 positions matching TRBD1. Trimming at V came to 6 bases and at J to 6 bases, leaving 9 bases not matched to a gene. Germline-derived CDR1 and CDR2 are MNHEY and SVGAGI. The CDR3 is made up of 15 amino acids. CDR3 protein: CASSQGQGRSNEQFF. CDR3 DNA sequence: TGTGCCAGCAGCCAAGGACAGGGGCGTAGCAATGAGCAGTTCTTC.

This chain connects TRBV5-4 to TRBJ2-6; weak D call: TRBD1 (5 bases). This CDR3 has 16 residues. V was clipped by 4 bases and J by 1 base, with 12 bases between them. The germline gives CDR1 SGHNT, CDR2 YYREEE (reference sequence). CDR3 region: CASSRPQGSGANVLTF. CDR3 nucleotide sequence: TGTGCCAGCAGCAGACCTCAGGGTTCTGGGGCCAACGTCCTGACTTTC. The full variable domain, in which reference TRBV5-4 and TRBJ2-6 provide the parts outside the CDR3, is ETGVTQSPTHLIKTRGQQVTLRCSSQSGHNTVSWYQQALGQGPQFIFQYYREEENGRGNFPPRFSGLQFPNYSSELNVNALELDDSALYLCASSRPQGSGANVLTFGAGSRLTVL.

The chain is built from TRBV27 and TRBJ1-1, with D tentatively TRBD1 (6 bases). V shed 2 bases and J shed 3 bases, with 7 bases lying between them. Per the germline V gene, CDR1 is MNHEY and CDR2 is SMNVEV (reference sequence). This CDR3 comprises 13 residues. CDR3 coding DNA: TGTGCCAGCAGTTTAACAGGGCACACTGAAGCTTTCTTT. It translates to CASSLTGHTEAFF.

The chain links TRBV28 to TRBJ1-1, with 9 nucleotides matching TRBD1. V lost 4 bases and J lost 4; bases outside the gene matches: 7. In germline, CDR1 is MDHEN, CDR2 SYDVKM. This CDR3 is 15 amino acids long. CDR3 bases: TGTGCCAGCAGTTACCGGGACAGGGTGTCCACTGAAGCTTTCTTT. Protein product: CASSYRDRVSTEAFF.

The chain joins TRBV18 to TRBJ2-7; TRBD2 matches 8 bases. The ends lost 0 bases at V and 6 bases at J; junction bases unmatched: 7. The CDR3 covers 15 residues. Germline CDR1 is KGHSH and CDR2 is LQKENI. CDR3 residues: CASSPPGLEVSEQYF. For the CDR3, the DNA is TGTGCCAGCTCACCACCGGGACTAGAGGTCTCCGAGCAGTACTTC.

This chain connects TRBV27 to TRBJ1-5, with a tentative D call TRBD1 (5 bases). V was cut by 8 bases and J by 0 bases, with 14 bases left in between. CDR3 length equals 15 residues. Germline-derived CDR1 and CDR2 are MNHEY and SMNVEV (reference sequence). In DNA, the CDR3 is TGTGCCAGCGGGAGGGGCCCCTATAGCAATCAGCCCCAGCATTTT. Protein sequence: CASGRGPYSNQPQHF.